A single sample is the source of the 8 T cell receptor beta chains below, sequenced in a study of post-analysis software for immune sequencing data (dated by TCRdb to the mid-2010s). Broader findings and caveats from the paper: About five TRBV segments, including TRBV5-6, TRBV5-1 and TRBV20-1, were significantly more frequent in patients than controls.

Library method: PCR. The sequencer was an Illumina HiSeq 2500. To reduce PCR and sequencing biases, unique molecular identifiers were incorporated into the TCR beta cDNA libraries. TCRdb redid the processing of the public reads, applying fastp at Q25 and MiXCR, and retained in-frame beta chains. CDR3 protein sequences are deduplicated, and each keeps its most common genes and DNA. Within this sample are about 770,000 distinct CDR3 sequences, with roughly 50% of them counted one time only. Of the sample, over 4.5% falls within the top ten clones. These receptors have no identified antigens. The sequenced sample was blood. Receptor source: a girl aged 5-17 years with multiple sclerosis.

The chain uses TRBV27 and TRBJ1-1; D may be TRBD1 (5 bases). In germline, CDR1 is MNHEY, CDR2 SMNVEV (reference sequence). The CDR3 has 13 amino acids. The V end was cut by 5 bases, the J end by 10 bases, with 17 bases between. The CDR3 spells CASSLTRDRPAFF. CDR3 DNA: TGTGCCAGCAGTCTCACCCGCGACAGACCAGCTTTCTTT.

The chain uses TRBV20-1 and TRBJ2-1, with D unclear. V gave up 4 bases and J gave up 8 bases, with 15 bases separating them. The CDR3 is 13 residues long. Germline CDR1 DFQATT, CDR2 SNEGSKA (reference sequence). This CDR3 reads CSANPAPSDEQFF. The CDR3 nucleotides are TGCAGTGCTAACCCAGCGCCCTCGGATGAGCAGTTCTTC.

V usage is TRBV15 and J usage is TRBJ2-1; D is possibly TRBD1 or TRBD2 (6 bases each). V was trimmed by 5 bases and J by 8 bases, leaving 19 bases between them. This CDR3 has 15 residues. The germline CDR1 and CDR2 sequences are LNHNV and YYDKDF (reference sequence). CDR3 in amino acids: CATSPDPGAGYEQFF. CDR3 nucleotides: TGTGCCACCAGCCCAGATCCGGGGGCGGGTTATGAGCAGTTCTTC.

The J gene is TRBJ2-7, the V gene TRBV7-9; D is undetermined. V dropped 2 bases and J dropped 9 bases, with 14 bases sitting between them. Per the germline V gene, CDR1 is SEHNR and CDR2 is FQNEAQ (reference sequence). The CDR3 sequence is 13 residues long. The DNA for the CDR3 is TGTGCCAGCAGCTTACCAATCGACCAAGGGCAGTACTTC. The encoded protein is CASSLPIDQGQYF.

The chain combines TRBV7-9 with TRBJ2-5, with D unclear. Germline CDR1 SEHNR, CDR2 FQNEAQ (reference sequence). The CDR3 runs to 14 residues. The germline V and J ends were trimmed by 4 bases and 2 bases, with 11 bases remaining between them. CDR3: CASSSPHAQETQYF. In nucleotides, the CDR3 is TGTGCCAGCAGCTCCCCCCACGCGCAAGAGACCCAGTACTTC.

V is TRBV4-2 and J is TRBJ1-1, with 10 bases aligning to TRBD1. This CDR3 has 18 residues. The trim removed 0 bases at V and 3 bases at J, leaving 10 bases unmatched. Germline CDR1 is LGHNA and CDR2 is YNFKEQ. The chain's CDR3 is CASSQEMFGTGEDTEAFF. CDR3 nucleotide sequence: TGTGCCAGCAGCCAAGAAATGTTCGGGACAGGGGAGGACACTGAAGCTTTCTTT.

This clonotype was seen many times. The chain recombines TRBV24-1 with TRBJ2-3, with 11 bases lining up with TRBD2. The germline gives CDR1 KGHDR, CDR2 SFDVKD. This CDR3 is built from 17 residues. The junction had 5 bases not matched to a gene; V was cut back by 0 bases and J by 4 bases. The CDR3 spells CATSDLRLAGLPDTQYF. The CDR3 region has the DNA TGTGCCACCAGTGATTTGCGACTAGCGGGATTGCCAGATACGCAGTATTTT.

This clonotype was counted a few times. The chain carries TRBV20-1 and TRBJ1-6; 10 bases map to TRBD1. CDR3 size: 14 residues. V was pared by 5 bases and J by 9 bases, with 7 bases of the junction left unmatched. Germline CDR1 and CDR2: DFQATT and SNEGSKA (reference sequence). CDR3 coding DNA: TGCAGTGCTGGGCCGGGACAGGGGATTTCACCCCTCCACTTT. Translated, it gives CSAGPGQGISPLHF.